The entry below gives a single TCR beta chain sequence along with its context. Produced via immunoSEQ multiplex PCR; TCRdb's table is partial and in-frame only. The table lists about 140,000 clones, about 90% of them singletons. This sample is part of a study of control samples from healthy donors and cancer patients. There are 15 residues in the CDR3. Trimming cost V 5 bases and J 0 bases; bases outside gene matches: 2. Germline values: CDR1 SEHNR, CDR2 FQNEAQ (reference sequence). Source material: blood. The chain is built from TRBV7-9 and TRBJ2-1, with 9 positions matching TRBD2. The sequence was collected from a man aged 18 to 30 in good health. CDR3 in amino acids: CASSGSGGSYNEQFF. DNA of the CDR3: TGTGCCAGCAGCGGTAGCGGGGGCTCCTACAATGAGCAGTTCTTC.